The rows below give T cell receptor beta chains drawn from one sample of a study of vaccination effects on CD4 cells after COVID-19. Data came from immunoSEQ multiplex PCR; TCRdb stores just in-frame clones and leaves some out. This repertoire shows tens of thousands of clones, approximately 74% found once; its top ten account for under 3%. For these receptors, no antigen is known. The sample in question was CD4+ T cells from PBMCs cultured with HCoV-NL63 spike peptides, obtained before COVID-19 vaccination. These receptors all stem from a human donor who received a COVID-19 vaccine. CDR3s include the opening cysteine and the closing phenylalanine or tryptophan. A D gene is named only where the DNA matches it firmly.

.	TRBV5-4	TRBJ2-5	14	CASSLGTVQETQYF
.	TRBV29-1	TRBJ2-6	16	CSVGDGLNSGANVLTF
.	TRBV19	TRBJ1-2	14	CASSIGRGYGGYTF
TRBD2	TRBV29-1	TRBJ2-1	13	CSVEDERGDEQFF
TRBD1	TRBV25-1	TRBJ2-2	15	CASSDGTGNTGELFF
.	TRBV29-1	TRBJ2-3	10	CSSLESTQYF
.	TRBV5-8	TRBJ1-5	12	CASRKGYQPQHF
TRBD1	TRBV2	TRBJ2-1	18	CASSLRLQGASIYNEQFF
.	TRBV12-5	TRBJ2-2	12	CASGFATGELFF
TRBD1	TRBV7-9	TRBJ1-1	15	CASSFWTGSNTEAFF
.	TRBV5-1	TRBJ2-2	15	CASSLGPINTGELFF
TRBD1	TRBV30	TRBJ1-2	14	CAWKKSGGSYGYTF
TRBD1	TRBV5-4	TRBJ2-2	15	CASSEGQGRAGELFF
.	TRBV29-1	TRBJ1-5	13	CSVRDQNNQPQHF
TRBD1	TRBV19	TRBJ2-2	18	CASRKPVGQKSNTGELFF
TRBD1	TRBV6-5	TRBJ1-2	13	CASRRGQAYGYTF
TRBD2	TRBV7-2	TRBJ2-3	15	CASSISGAGTDTQYF
.	TRBV6-5	TRBJ2-5	16	CASSYSSDSVSETQYF
TRBD1	TRBV7-2	TRBJ1-4	17	CASSLVAGGRQNEKLFF
TRBD2	TRBV7-2	TRBJ2-3	14	CASSLAGGTDTQYF
.	TRBV7-8	TRBJ1-5	15	CASRGLGTGEQPQHF
.	TRBV6-6	TRBJ2-2	15	CASSLRMSGKGELFF
.	TRBV5-6	TRBJ1-2	16	CASSLMGGAFRRGYTF
TRBD1	TRBV5-6	TRBJ1-2	16	CASSLAPTGRNYGYTF
.	TRBV6-5	TRBJ1-2	15	CASSPRGVTNYGYTF
.	TRBV5-1	TRBJ1-2	15	CASSPQVSTNYGYTF
TRBD2	TRBV10-3	TRBJ2-1	13	CAISSGGTDEQFF
.	TRBV24-1	TRBJ2-2	14	CATSDSANTGELFF
.	TRBV7-2	TRBJ1-1	15	CASSLSLGGNTEAFF
.	TRBV9	TRBJ1-1	15	CASSVAGARGTEAFF
TRBD1	TRBV28	TRBJ1-1	15	CASSSNPGQGTDGWF
.	TRBV20-1	TRBJ1-1	12	CSASFMNTEAFF
TRBD1	TRBV30	TRBJ1-6	14	CAWSRGQGSSPLHF
.	TRBV18	TRBJ2-5	15	CASSPPASPQKTQYF
TRBD1	TRBV24-1	TRBJ2-2	16	CATSEPTGGDTGELFF
.	TRBV29-1	TRBJ2-1	11	CSVEAFNEQFF
.	TRBV9	TRBJ1-1	13	CASSVEQNTEAFF
.	TRBV6-5	TRBJ1-1	15	CASSYEGGGNTEAFF
.	TRBV4-1	TRBJ2-3	14	CASRRDGSTDTQYF
TRBD2	TRBV14	TRBJ2-3	13	CASTGGPTDTQYF
TRBD2	TRBV6-5	TRBJ2-2	14	CASSRLADTGELFF
.	TRBV14	TRBJ2-4	18	CASSQGQGPYRAKNIQYF